This T cell receptor beta chain was retrieved from a study of response to subunit inactivated influenza vaccine. TCRdb ran MiXCR on the RT-PCR reads and lists one entry per CDR3 protein. Here the sample spans around 750,000 distinct CDR3 sequences, approximately 21% being singletons. This CDR3 region has 11 residues. CDR1 is SQVTM and CDR2 is ANQGSEA in the germline V gene. V was trimmed by 3 bases and J by 4 bases, leaving 6 bases between them. The table lists this clonotype with a few counts. The sample in question was PBMCs from blood, obtained approximately 5 days after vaccination. The receptor was derived from a man between 45 and 60 years old who received an inactivated influenza vaccine. The gene calls are TRBV29-1 and TRBJ1-2; D call uncertain. The CDR3 nucleotides are TGCAGCGTTGACCACAGCTATGGCTACACCTTC. Its translation: CSVDHSYGYTF.